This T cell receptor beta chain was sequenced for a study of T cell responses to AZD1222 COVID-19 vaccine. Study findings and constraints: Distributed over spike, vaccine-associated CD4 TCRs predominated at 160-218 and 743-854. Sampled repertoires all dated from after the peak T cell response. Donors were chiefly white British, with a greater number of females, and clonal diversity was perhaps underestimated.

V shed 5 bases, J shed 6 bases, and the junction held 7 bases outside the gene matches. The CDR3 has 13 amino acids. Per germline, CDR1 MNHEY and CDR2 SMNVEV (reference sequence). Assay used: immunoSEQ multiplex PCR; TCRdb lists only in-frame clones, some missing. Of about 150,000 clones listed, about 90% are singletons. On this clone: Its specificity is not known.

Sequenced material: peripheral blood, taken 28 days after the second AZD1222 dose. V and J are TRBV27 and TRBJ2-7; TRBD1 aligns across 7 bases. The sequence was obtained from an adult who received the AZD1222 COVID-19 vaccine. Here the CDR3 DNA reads TGTGCCAGCAGTCCCCGGGACAGAGGCGAGCAGTACTTC. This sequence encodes CASSPRDRGEQYF.